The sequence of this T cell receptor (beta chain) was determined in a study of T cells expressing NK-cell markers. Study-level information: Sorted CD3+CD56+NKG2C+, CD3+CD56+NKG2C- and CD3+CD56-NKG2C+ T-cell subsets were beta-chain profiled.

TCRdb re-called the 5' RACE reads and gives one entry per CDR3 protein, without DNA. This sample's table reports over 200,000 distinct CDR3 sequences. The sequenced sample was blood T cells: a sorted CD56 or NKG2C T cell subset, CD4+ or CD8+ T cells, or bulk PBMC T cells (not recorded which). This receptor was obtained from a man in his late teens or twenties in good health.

This CDR3 is CSVGTANYGYTF. The genes are TRBV29-1 and TRBJ1-2. The germline V gene encodes CDR1 SQVTM and CDR2 ANQGSEA. The CDR3 length is 12 residues.